This T cell receptor beta chain was documented in a study of control samples from healthy donors and cancer patients. Germline CDR1 reads SGHVS; CDR2 reads FNYEAQ. Trimming left V 5 bases short and J 0 bases short, with 11 bases between. This CDR3 spans 15 amino acids. Clones were sequenced by immunoSEQ multiplex PCR, and TCRdb holds only the in-frame ones, with some missing. The sample carries just over 50,000 clones, about 90% recorded once. The chain joins TRBV7-6 to TRBJ2-1; D is uncertain. This clonotype was sampled from a man aged 45-65 years with head and neck cancer. Sequencing used PBMCs. CDR3 region: CASSPVGYSYNEQFF. CDR3 in DNA: TGTGCCAGCAGCCCGGTTGGGTACTCCTACAATGAGCAGTTCTTC. Variable domain in full (rest from reference TRBV7-6 and TRBJ2-1): GAGVSQSPRYKVTKRGQDVALRCDPISGHVSLYWYRQALGQGPEFLTYFNYEAQQDKSGLPNDRFSAERPEGSISTLTIQRTEQRDSAMYRCASSPVGYSYNEQFFGPGTRLTVL.